Ten or more counts support the clone carrying this T cell receptor beta chain. Its target is unknown. Libraries were prepared by immunoSEQ multiplex PCR; TCRdb keeps only in-frame clonotypes and omits some of them. The table has over 50,000 clones, 82% seen once. The data are from a study of OX40 agonist ivuxolimab in advanced cancers. Overall study findings and caveats: Also showing low normalized T-cell clonal expansion were some of the nonresponders.

Trimming took off 1 base at V and 9 bases at J, with 11 bases between the two ends. Per the germline V gene, CDR1 is SGDLS and CDR2 is YYNGEE. CDR3 length equals 13 residues. This rearrangement joins TRBV9 to TRBJ2-1, with a possible D match to TRBD1 (5 bases). The clonotype comes from an adult with an advanced solid tumor such as melanoma, head and neck, liver or kidney cancer. The material was CD4+ or CD8+ T cells sorted from blood, obtained in a trial of the OX40 agonist ivuxolimab. The CDR3 coding sequence is TGTGCCAGCAGCGTAAAAGGGGTTGCTGAGCAGTTCTTC. It yields the protein CASSVKGVAEQFF.